This T cell receptor beta chain is from a study of blood T cell repertoires in COVID-19. Study context: Some COVID-19 samples were acute and others convalescent; all came from the United States, Italy and Spain. PBMCs, B-cell-depleted T cells, or T cells were the source of the cDNA or gDNA that made up the material.

Sequencing used immunoSEQ multiplex PCR; TCRdb keeps in-frame clones, though not all of them. The sample has about 190,000 clones, about four fifths seen once; the top ten hold 3.2%. This clone was seen only once. Those who participated ranged in age from about 18 to 95 years and resided in approximately 23 US areas. V was clipped by 8 bases and J by 0 bases; unmatched bases: 9. Germline-derived CDR1 and CDR2 are MDHEN and SYDVKM. The CDR3 spans 16 residues. This receptor was identified in a woman in her twenties or thirties who had recovered from COVID-19. The V gene is TRBV28, the J gene TRBJ1-3, with 8 bases lining up with TRBD1. Sequencing input: PBMCs or T cells enriched from blood (not recorded which). CDR3: CASFPSGGFSGNTIYF. The CDR3 DNA sequence: TGTGCCAGCTTCCCTTCAGGGGGCTTCTCTGGAAACACCATATATTTT.